This TCR beta chain was recorded in a study of vaccination and CD4 T cells after COVID-19. About the study: Cultures acting as controls obtained a CEFX pool, an HIV-1 Nef pool, or no peptide.

Regarding this clonotype: Antigen specificity is unknown. Compared with germline, one end of the junction differs, possibly owing to a read error.

Germline V CDR1 and CDR2: MNHNS, SASEGT. This CDR3 is 12 amino acids long. Sequence data for DNA of cultured CD4+ T cells were generated by the Oncomine TCR Beta short-read assay. TCRdb itself ran the PCR reads through MiXCR, one entry per CDR3 protein. The table shows around 25,000 distinct CDR3 sequences, with roughly 27% occurring only once. Time point noted: late sampling 161 to 241 days after vaccination in three convalescent patients. Indicated treatment: approximately nine-day PBMC culture with coronavirus spike peptide pools or control peptides (ViraFEST assay). Wells that each held around 2 million PBMCs were cultured with 8 to 10 IU/ml IL-2 and approximately 10 ug/ml peptide pools. From the approximately eleven-day cultures, CD4+ T cells were isolated by negative selection.

This clonotype was obtained from a human donor who had recovered from COVID-19. The chain has TRBV6-1 and TRBJ2-7; TRBD2 matches at 11 bases. The source was CD4+ T cells from blood, cultured in vitro, collected about 7 months after SARS-CoV-2 vaccination. CDR3 sequence reads: CASSDTSGSLSF. The DNA of the CDR3 is TGTGCCAGCAGCGATACTAGCGGGAGTTTGAGTTTC.